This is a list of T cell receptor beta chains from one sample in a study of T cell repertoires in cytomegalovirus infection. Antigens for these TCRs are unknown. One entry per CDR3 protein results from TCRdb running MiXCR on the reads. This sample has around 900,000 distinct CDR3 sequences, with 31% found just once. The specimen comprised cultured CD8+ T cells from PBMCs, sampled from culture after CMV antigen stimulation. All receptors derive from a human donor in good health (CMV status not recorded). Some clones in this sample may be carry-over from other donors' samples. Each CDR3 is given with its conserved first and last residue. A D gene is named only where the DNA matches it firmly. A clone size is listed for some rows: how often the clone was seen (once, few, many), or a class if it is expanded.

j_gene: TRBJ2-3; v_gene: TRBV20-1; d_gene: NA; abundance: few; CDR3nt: TGCAGTGCTAGAGATCCCGGTGCAGATACGCAGTATTTT; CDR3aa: CSARDPGADTQYF
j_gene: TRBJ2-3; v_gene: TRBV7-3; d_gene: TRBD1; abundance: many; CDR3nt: TGTGCCAGCAGCTCCCCCGGACAGGGGGCGATGGTCTCTGGCACAGATACGCAGTATTTT; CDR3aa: CASSSPGQGAMVSGTDTQYF
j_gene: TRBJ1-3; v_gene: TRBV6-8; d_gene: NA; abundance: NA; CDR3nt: TGTGCCAGCAGATGGGGGTTTACCATATATTTT; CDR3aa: CASRWGFTIYF
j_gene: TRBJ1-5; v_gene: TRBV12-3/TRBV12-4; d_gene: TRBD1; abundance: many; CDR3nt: TGTGCCAGCGGGACAGGGGGGCAGCCCCAGCATTTT; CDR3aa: CASGTGGQPQHF
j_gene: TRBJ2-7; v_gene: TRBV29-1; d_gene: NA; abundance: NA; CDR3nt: TGCAGCGTTTCATCCGGGTCCGCCTACGAGCAGTACTTC; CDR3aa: CSVSSGSAYEQYF
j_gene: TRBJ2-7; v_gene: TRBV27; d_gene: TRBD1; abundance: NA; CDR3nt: TGTGCCAGCAGTTCCAACTGGCGGGACAGGGACTACGAGCAGTACTTC; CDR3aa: CASSSNWRDRDYEQYF
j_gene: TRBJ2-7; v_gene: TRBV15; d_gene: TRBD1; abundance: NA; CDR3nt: TGTGCCACCAGAGGGACAGGCTCCTACGAGCAGTACTTC; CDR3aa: CATRGTGSYEQYF
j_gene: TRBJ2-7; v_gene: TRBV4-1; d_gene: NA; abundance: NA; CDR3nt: TGCGCCAGCAGCCAAGAATCGGACGACTACGAGCAGTACTTC; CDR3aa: CASSQESDDYEQYF
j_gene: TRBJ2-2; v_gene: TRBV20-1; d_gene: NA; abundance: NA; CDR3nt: TGCAGTGCTAGAGCATGGGGCCCGGAGAACACCGGGGAGCTGTTTTTT; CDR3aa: CSARAWGPENTGELFF
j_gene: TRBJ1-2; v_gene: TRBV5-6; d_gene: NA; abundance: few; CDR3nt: TGTGCCAGCAGCTTAGGGGGGCTCGGTGGCTACACCTTC; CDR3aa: CASSLGGLGGYTF
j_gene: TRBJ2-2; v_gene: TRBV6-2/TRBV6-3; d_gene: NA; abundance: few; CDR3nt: TGTGCCAGCAGTTATGGGGGGCCCGCCGGGGAGCTGTTTTTT; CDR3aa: CASSYGGPAGELFF
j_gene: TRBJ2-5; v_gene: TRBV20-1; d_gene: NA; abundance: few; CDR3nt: TGCAGTGCTAGGCCCACCGGGGAGACCCAGTACTTC; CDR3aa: CSARPTGETQYF
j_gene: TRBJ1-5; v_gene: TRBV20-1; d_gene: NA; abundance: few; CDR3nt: TGCAGTGCTAGAGAGGACGGCAGGGGAAGGAGTCAGCCCCAGCATTTT; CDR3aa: CSAREDGRGRSQPQHF
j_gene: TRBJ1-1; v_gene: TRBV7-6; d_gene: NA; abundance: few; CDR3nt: TGTGCCAGCAGCTCAGGGTCGTTAGAAGCTTTCTTT; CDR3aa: CASSSGSLEAFF
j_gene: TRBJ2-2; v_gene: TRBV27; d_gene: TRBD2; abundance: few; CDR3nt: TGTGCCAGCAGTTTTGGCGGGGGAGTGAGAACCGGGGAGCTGTTTTTT; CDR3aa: CASSFGGGVRTGELFF
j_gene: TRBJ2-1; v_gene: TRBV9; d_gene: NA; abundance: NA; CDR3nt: TGTGCCAGCAGCGCTTCATCAAGCTCCTACAATGAGCAGTTCTTC; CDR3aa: CASSASSSSYNEQFF
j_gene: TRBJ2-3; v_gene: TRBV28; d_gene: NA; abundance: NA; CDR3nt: TGTGCCAGCAGTTTATTCCAGGCTTTGATATTCACAGATACGCAGTATTTT; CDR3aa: CASSLFQALIFTDTQYF
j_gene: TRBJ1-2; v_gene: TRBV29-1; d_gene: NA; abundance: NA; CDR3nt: TGCAGCGTTCAGGGGTATGGCTACACCTTC; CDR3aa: CSVQGYGYTF
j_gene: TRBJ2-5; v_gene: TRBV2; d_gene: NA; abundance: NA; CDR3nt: TGTGCCAGCAGTGAAATAGGGAAGGAGACCCAGTACTTC; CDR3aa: CASSEIGKETQYF
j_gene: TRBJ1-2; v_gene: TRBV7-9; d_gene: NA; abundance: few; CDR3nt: TGTGCCAGCAGCCAAAGATTCCCCCTGGACACCTTC; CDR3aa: CASSQRFPLDTF
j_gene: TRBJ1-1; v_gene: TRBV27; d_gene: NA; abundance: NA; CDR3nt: TGTGCCAGCAGTTTATCGAGAACCTCCACTGAAGCTTTCTTT; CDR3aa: CASSLSRTSTEAFF
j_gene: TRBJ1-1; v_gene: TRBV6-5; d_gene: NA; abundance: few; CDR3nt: TGTGCCAGCAAAGGAGAAGAGGGCGGCTTATTTAGTGAAGCTTTCTTT; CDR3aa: CASKGEEGGLFSEAFF
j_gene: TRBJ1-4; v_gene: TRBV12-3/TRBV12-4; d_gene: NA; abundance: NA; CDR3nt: TGTGCCAGCAGATTCGACACGGAGTTTGAAAAACTGTTTTTT; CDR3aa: CASRFDTEFEKLFF
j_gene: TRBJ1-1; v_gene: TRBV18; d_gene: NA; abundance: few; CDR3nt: TGTGCCAGCTCACCATCGGTCAGCACTGAAGCTTTCTTT; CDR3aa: CASSPSVSTEAFF
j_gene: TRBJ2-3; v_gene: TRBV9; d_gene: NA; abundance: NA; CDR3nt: TGTGCCAGCAGCGTATATGGGGGACGCACAGATACGCAGTATTTT; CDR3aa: CASSVYGGRTDTQYF
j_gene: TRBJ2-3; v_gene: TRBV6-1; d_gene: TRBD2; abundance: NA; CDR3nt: TGTGCCAGCACCGGCGGGGGGGCCGTCGGAGATACGCAGTATTTT; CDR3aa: CASTGGGAVGDTQYF
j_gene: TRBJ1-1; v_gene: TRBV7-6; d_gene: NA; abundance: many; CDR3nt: TGTGCCAGCAGCTTAGCGGGTAGGGCGAACACTGAAGCTTTCTTT; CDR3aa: CASSLAGRANTEAFF
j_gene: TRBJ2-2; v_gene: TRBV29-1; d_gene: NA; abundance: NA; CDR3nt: NA; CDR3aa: CSSWDFGAGELFF
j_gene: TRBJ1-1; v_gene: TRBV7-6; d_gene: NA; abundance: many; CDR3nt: TGTGCCAGCAACCGGGGGGGGAACACTGAAGCTTTCTTT; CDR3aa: CASNRGGNTEAFF
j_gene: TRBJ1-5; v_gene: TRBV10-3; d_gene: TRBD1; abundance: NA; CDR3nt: TGTGCCATCAGTGAGCCGGGACAGAATCAGCCCCAGCATTTT; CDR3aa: CAISEPGQNQPQHF
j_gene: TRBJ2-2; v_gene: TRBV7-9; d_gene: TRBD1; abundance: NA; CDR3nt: TGTGCCAGCAGCTTAGCGGACAGGGAGCACACCGGGGAGCTGTTTTTT; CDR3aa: CASSLADREHTGELFF
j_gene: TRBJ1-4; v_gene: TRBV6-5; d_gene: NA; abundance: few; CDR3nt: TGTGCCAGCAGTCACGACATGCCCTTGGCAACTAATGAAAAACTGTTTTTT; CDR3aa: CASSHDMPLATNEKLFF
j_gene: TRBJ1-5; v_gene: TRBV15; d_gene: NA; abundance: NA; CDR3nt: TGTGCCACCAGCAGAGATCTCCGAAGGGACCCAATACCACTCCGCAATCAGCCCCAGCATTTT; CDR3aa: CATSRDLRRDPIPLRNQPQHF
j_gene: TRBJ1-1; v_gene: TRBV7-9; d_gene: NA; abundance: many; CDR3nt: TGTGCCAGCAGCTTGGGTACTGAAGCTTTCTTT; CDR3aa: CASSLGTEAFF
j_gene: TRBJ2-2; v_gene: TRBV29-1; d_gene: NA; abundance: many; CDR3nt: TGCAGCGTTGAAGGTGGTCAGGGAGTGGCCTACGGGGAGCTGTTTTTT; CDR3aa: CSVEGGQGVAYGELFF
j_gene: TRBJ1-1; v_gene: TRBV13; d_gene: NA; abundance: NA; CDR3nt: TGTGCCAGCAGCTTAGGATACTCCGGGGGAACTGAAGCTTTCTTT; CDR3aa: CASSLGYSGGTEAFF
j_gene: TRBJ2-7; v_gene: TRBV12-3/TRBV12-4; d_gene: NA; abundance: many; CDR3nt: TGTGCCAGCAGTTTAGCCCCCGGGACGGCCTACGAGCAGTACTTC; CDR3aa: CASSLAPGTAYEQYF
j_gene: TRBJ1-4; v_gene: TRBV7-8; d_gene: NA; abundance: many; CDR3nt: TGTGCCAGCAGCTCGTTCGACGGAGCAACTAATGAAAAACTGTTTTTT; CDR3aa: CASSSFDGATNEKLFF
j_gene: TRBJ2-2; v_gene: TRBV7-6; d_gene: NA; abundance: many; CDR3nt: TGTGCTAGCAGCCCCCGGGGAGTCACCGGGGAGCTGTTTTTT; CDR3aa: CASSPRGVTGELFF
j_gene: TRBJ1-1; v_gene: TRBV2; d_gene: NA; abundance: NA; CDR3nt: TGTGCCAATGGACAGCCATTGAACACTGAAGCTTTCTTT; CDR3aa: CANGQPLNTEAFF
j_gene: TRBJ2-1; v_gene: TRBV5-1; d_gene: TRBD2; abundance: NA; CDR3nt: TGCGCCAGCAGCTCAGGGAGGGTCTCATACAATGAGCAGTTCTTC; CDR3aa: CASSSGRVSYNEQFF
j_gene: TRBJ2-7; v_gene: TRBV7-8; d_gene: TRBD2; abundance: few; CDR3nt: TGTGCCAGCAGCTCTAGCGGGGGTGACTCCTACGAGCAGTACTTC; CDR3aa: CASSSSGGDSYEQYF
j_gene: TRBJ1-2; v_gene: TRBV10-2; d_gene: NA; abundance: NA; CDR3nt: TGCGCCAGCAGTGAACGACCGGGGGGGTATAATGGCTACACCTTC; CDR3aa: CASSERPGGYNGYTF
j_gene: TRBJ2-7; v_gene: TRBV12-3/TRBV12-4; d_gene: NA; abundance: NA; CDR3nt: TGTGCCAGCAGTTACGACAGTTCCTACGAGCAGTACTTC; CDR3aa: CASSYDSSYEQYF
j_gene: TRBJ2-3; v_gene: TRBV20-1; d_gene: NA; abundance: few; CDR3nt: TGCAGTGCCCCTGACTGGGCTCAGGGTACAGATACGCAGTATTTT; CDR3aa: CSAPDWAQGTDTQYF
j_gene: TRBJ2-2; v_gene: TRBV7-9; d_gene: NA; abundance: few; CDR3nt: TGTGCCAGCACCCCGGGAGCCGGGGAGCTGTTTTTT; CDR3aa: CASTPGAGELFF
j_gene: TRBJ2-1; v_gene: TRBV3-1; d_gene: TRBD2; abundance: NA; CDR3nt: TGTGCCAGCAGCCCTTATATACTAGCGGGGCCTAACAATGAGCAGTTCTTC; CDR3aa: CASSPYILAGPNNEQFF
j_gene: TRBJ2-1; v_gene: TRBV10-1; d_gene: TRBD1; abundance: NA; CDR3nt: TGCGCCAGCAGTGAGTCGCGACAGGGGGCTGGAAATGAGCAGTTCTTC; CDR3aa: CASSESRQGAGNEQFF